This passage covers 26 T cell receptor beta chains from one sample sequenced in a study of cytomegalovirus exposure and HLA in healthy donors. Vbeta (60) and Jbeta (13) primers were used in the PCR. Data came from immunoSEQ multiplex PCR; TCRdb stores just in-frame clones and leaves some out. Of 130,000 or so clones listed, approximately 80% are singletons. Sequenced input: PBMCs. These TCRs come from a woman aged 35 to 49 in good health and CMV-seronegative.

This clone appeared once. The chain couples TRBV28 to TRBJ2-6, with TRBD1 identical over 10 bases. Germline assignment: CDR1 MDHEN and CDR2 SYDVKM. J lost 4 bases, V lost 5 bases, and 8 bases had no gene match. The CDR3 runs to 17 residues. The CDR3 DNA follows: TGTGCCAGCAGTATGACAGGGGGCGCACTGGGGGCCAACGTCCTGACTTTC. Translation gives CASSMTGGALGANVLTF.

The chain has TRBV5-1 and TRBJ1-1; tentative D call: TRBD1 (5 bases). Germline assignment: CDR1 SGHRS and CDR2 YFSETQ. CDR3 length equals 14 residues. Trimming removed 0 bases at V and 1 base at J, with 7 bases between. The CDR3 DNA reads TGCGCCAGCAGCTTGGGACAGACGAACACTGAAGCTTTCTTT. It translates to CASSLGQTNTEAFF.

The chain carries TRBV28 and TRBJ2-7, with 9 bases aligning to TRBD1. The CDR3 length is 14 residues. CDR1 is MDHEN and CDR2 is SYDVKM in the germline V gene. J lost 2 bases, V lost 5 bases, and 4 bases had no gene match. CDR3 sequence reads: CASSHRQGAYEQYF. Here the CDR3 DNA reads TGTGCCAGCAGTCACCGACAGGGGGCCTACGAGCAGTACTTC.

The rearrangement joins TRBV28 to TRBJ1-5, with 10 bases identical to TRBD1. Trimming at V came to 10 bases and at J to 11 bases, leaving 17 bases not matched to a gene. This CDR3 has 15 amino acids. Germline CDR1 reads MDHEN; CDR2 reads SYDVKM. The CDR3 sequence: CATSGEGQGTRAQHF. The CDR3 DNA sequence: TGTGCCACATCTGGGGAGGGACAGGGGACCCGGGCCCAGCATTTT.

This rearrangement joins TRBV2 to TRBJ2-1, with TRBD2 identical over 7 bases. Unmatched junction bases numbered 6, after V lost 6 bases and J lost 1 base. The germline V gene encodes CDR1 SNHLY and CDR2 FYNNEI. This CDR3 contains 15 residues. The CDR3 bases are TGTGCCAGCAGAGAGCGGGGACCTTCCTACAATGAGCAGTTCTTC. This translates into CASRERGPSYNEQFF.

The chain combines TRBV14 with TRBJ2-7; tentatively, D is TRBD1 (5 bases). The CDR3 is 17 amino acids. The germline V and J ends were trimmed by 0 bases and 2 bases, with 17 bases remaining between them. Germline V lookup: CDR1 SGHDN, CDR2 FVKESK. CDR3 sequence (DNA): TGTGCCAGCAGCCAAGATCTCGGAGAAGGACACCCCTACGAGCAGTACTTC. Protein: CASSQDLGEGHPYEQYF.

J is TRBJ2-7 and V is TRBV18; D may be TRBD2 (5 bases). Trimming removed 3 bases from V and 7 bases from J, with 16 bases in between. This CDR3 contains 14 residues. CDR1 and CDR2 (germline): KGHSH, LQKENI. The CDR3 reads CASSPRDKGWEQYF. DNA for the CDR3: TGTGCCAGCTCACCCCGGGATAAGGGCTGGGAGCAGTACTTC.

The rearrangement links TRBV29-1 to TRBJ1-1, with D unresolved. The CDR3 consists of 10 residues. Trimming removed 4 bases from V and 4 bases from J, with 4 bases in between. Germline values: CDR1 SQVTM, CDR2 ANQGSEA. The CDR3 DNA reads as TGCAGCGTTGGGGCCACTGAAGCTTTCTTT. This codes for CSVGATEAFF. Complete variable domain (other parts from reference TRBV29-1 and TRBJ1-1): SAVISQKPSRDICQRGTSLTIQCQVDSQVTMMFWYRQQPGQSLTLIATANQGSEATYESGFVIDKFPISRPNLTFSTLTVSNMSPEDSSIYLCSVGATEAFFGQGTRLTVV.

A few counts support this clone. The chain recombines TRBV23-1 with TRBJ2-2; no reliable D call. TRBV23-1 is filed as an ORF, its function uncertain. There are 13 residues in the CDR3. Trimming cost V 2 bases and J 6 bases, with 7 bases left between them. DNA for the CDR3: TGCGCCAGCAGTCAAATCCCTCCCGGGGAGCTGTTTTTT. Its protein is CASSQIPPGELFF.

V gene TRBV19 combines with J gene TRBJ2-1; 14 bases align to TRBD2. CDR1 is LNHDA and CDR2 is SQIVND in the germline V gene (reference sequence). The J segment lost 12 bases and the V segment lost 6 bases, leaving 13 bases of the junction unmatched. The CDR3 extends over 16 amino acids. The CDR3 spells CASRAHQPGLAGGQFF. The CDR3 DNA reads TGTGCCAGTAGGGCCCACCAACCCGGACTAGCGGGAGGGCAGTTCTTC.

V and J are TRBV15 and TRBJ2-3; perhaps TRBD2 as D (7 bases). Germline CDR1 is LNHNV and CDR2 is YYDKDF (reference sequence). This CDR3 spans 14 amino acids. Trimming stripped 11 bases from V and 2 bases from J, with 17 bases between. The CDR3 here is CAASTGGPTDTQYF. For the CDR3, the DNA is TGTGCCGCGTCGACCGGGGGGCCCACAGATACGCAGTATTTT.

The chain uses TRBV19 and TRBJ2-1; 8 bases are shared with TRBD1. J lost 3 bases, V lost 5 bases, and 6 bases had no gene match. Looked up from germline, CDR1 is LNHDA and CDR2 is SQIVND (reference sequence). The CDR3 contains 15 residues. The CDR3 DNA reads as TGTGCCAGTAGTCCCGACAGGGGCCTCTACAATGAGCAGTTCTTC. Its protein product is CASSPDRGLYNEQFF.

This clone was observed a few times. The chain is built from TRBV6-1 and TRBJ2-2, with 11 bases fitting TRBD2. Trimming at V came to 2 bases and at J to 6 bases, leaving 2 bases not matched to a gene. CDR1 MNHNS and CDR2 SASEGT come from the germline V gene. The CDR3 covers 15 residues. In DNA form, the CDR3 reads TGTGCCAGCAGTGAACCTAGCGGGGGGTCCGGGGAGCTGTTTTTT. Its protein is CASSEPSGGSGELFF.

The J gene is TRBJ1-5, the V gene TRBV7-8, with 12 bases that match TRBD1. The CDR3 runs 19 residues. Looked up from germline, CDR1 is SGHVS and CDR2 is FQNEAQ. The V segment lost 4 bases and the J segment 2 bases; nucleotides outside the gene matches: 12. This CDR3 is CASSSRMRDRGRGNQPQHF. DNA of the CDR3: TGTGCCAGCAGCTCACGTATGAGGGACAGGGGGCGAGGCAATCAGCCCCAGCATTTT.

V usage is TRBV6-1 and J usage is TRBJ2-7; D is possibly TRBD2 (6 bases). The CDR3 is 11 amino acids. From germline, CDR1 is MNHNS and CDR2 SASEGT. V was shortened by 6 bases and J by 7 bases, with 10 bases between the two germline ends. CDR3 amino acids: CASRGGGEQYF. CDR3 coding DNA: TGTGCCAGCAGGGGTGGGGGGGAGCAGTACTTC.

The chain employs TRBV5-8 and TRBJ2-2, with 9 bases identical to TRBD2. V shed 0 bases and J 7 bases; nucleotides not matched to a gene: 7. The CDR3 length is 16 residues. CDR1 is SGHTS and CDR2 is YDEGEE in the germline V gene. For the CDR3, the DNA is TGTGCCAGCAGCTTGGGGAGTAGCGGGAGTAACGGGGAGCTGTTTTTT. This sequence encodes CASSLGSSGSNGELFF.

The V and J genes are TRBV19 and TRBJ1-6; perhaps TRBD1 as D (6 bases). The CDR3 is 13 residues long. The V end was cut by 3 bases, the J end by 7 bases, with 7 bases between. Germline CDR1 reads LNHDA; CDR2 reads SQIVND (reference sequence). This chain's CDR3 is CASSIQGNSPLHF. The CDR3 nucleotides are TGTGCCAGTAGTATTCAGGGGAATTCACCCCTCCACTTT.

This chain connects TRBV13 to TRBJ2-3; 8 bases line up with TRBD1. Germline V gene data show CDR1 as PRHDT and CDR2 as FYEKMQ (reference sequence). Losses at the gene ends were 4 bases for V and 2 bases for J; bases not matched to a gene: 8. The CDR3 totals 16 residues. CDR3 bases: TGTGCCAGCAGCTCACAAAAGGACAGGGCCACAGATACGCAGTATTTT. Its protein product is CASSSQKDRATDTQYF. Looking up the rest from reference TRBV13 and TRBJ2-3 gives the full variable domain: AAGVIQSPRHLIKEKRETATLKCYPIPRHDTVYWYQQGPGQDPQFLISFYEKMQSDKGSIPDRFSAQQFSDYHSELNMSSLELGDSALYFCASSSQKDRATDTQYFGPGTRLTVL.

This chain joins TRBV5-1 and TRBJ1-1; weak D call: TRBD1 (5 bases). The V end was cut by 4 bases, the J end by 1 base, with 11 bases between. The germline gives CDR1 SGHRS, CDR2 YFSETQ. CDR3 length: 14 amino acids. The CDR3 DNA reads as TGCGCCAGCAGCCTCGATACAGGGAACACTGAAGCTTTCTTT. Its protein is CASSLDTGNTEAFF.

The CDR3 spells CASSGASGSSYEQYF. The DNA of the CDR3 is TGTGCCAGTAGTGGGGCTAGCGGGAGTTCCTACGAGCAGTACTTC. This chain links TRBV19 with TRBJ2-7; TRBD2 aligns across 10 bases. The germline gives CDR1 LNHDA, CDR2 SQIVND (reference sequence). This CDR3 has 15 residues. The trim removed 5 bases at V and 1 base at J, leaving 5 bases unmatched.

The chain carries TRBV7-2 and TRBJ2-7; 8 positions agree with TRBD1. This CDR3 spans 15 amino acids. Germline-derived CDR1 and CDR2 are SGHTA and FQGNSA. V lost 5 bases to trimming and J lost 0 bases; unmatched junction nucleotides: 6. As DNA, the CDR3 is TGTGCCAGCAGCGCCGACAGGGGAAACTCCTACGAGCAGTACTTC. Translated, it gives CASSADRGNSYEQYF.

This sequence joins TRBV28 and TRBJ2-7; 7 bases agree with TRBD1. The CDR3 has 15 amino acids. Germline CDR1 MDHEN, CDR2 SYDVKM. V was pared by 4 bases and J by 0 bases, with 6 bases of the junction left unmatched. This CDR3 is CASSSTAGGSYEQYF. In DNA form, the CDR3 reads TGTGCCAGCAGTTCCACGGCAGGGGGCTCCTACGAGCAGTACTTC.

The V and J genes are TRBV6-1 and TRBJ2-1, with 7 bases aligning to TRBD1. The CDR3 loop spans 15 amino acids. Trimming took 6 bases from V and 2 from J; bases not matched to a gene: 7. Germline values: CDR1 MNHNS, CDR2 SASEGT. CDR3 sequence (DNA): TGTGCCAGCAGCTGGGACAGCTTGCCCTACAATGAGCAGTTCTTC. Translating it yields CASSWDSLPYNEQFF.

The chain uses TRBV15 and TRBJ2-7; the match to TRBD2 covers 12 bases. Germline CDR1 is LNHNV and CDR2 is YYDKDF (reference sequence). There are 19 residues in the CDR3. Trimming at V came to 2 bases and at J to 6 bases, leaving 17 bases not matched to a gene. CDR3 coding DNA: TGTGCCACCAGCAGATTACGGGCTAGCGGGAGGGCCATCAACTCCGAGCAGTACTTC. Encoded protein: CATSRLRASGRAINSEQYF.

This chain joins TRBV7-2 and TRBJ2-5; no clear D gene. Germline lookup yields CDR1 SGHTA and CDR2 FQGNSA. V shed 5 bases and J shed 5 bases, with 15 bases lying between them. CDR3 length: 14 amino acids. The CDR3, as DNA: TGTGCCAGCAGCCCCTACGCACCTTGGGAGACCCAGTACTTC. Its translation is CASSPYAPWETQYF.

J is TRBJ2-7 and V is TRBV18, with D possibly matching TRBD2 (5 bases). CDR1 KGHSH and CDR2 LQKENI come from the germline V gene. This CDR3 comprises 13 residues. V lost 1 base and J lost 6, with 10 bases in between. As DNA, the CDR3 is TGTGCCAGCTCACCACGGGCCCTAGCCGAGCAGTACTTC. Its protein product is CASSPRALAEQYF.